This paragraph covers one T cell receptor beta chain sequence. The antigen is not known. The record originates from a study of vaccination and CD4 T cells after COVID-19. Study-wide context: Stimulation used overlapping spike peptides from SARS-CoV-2, HCoV-NL63, HCoV-OC43 and HCoV-229E. General study findings and limits: The study sampled relatively few convalescent patients and omitted early post-infection timepoints. Convalescent patients' clones that were vaccine-specific were spike mono-reactive in 304 of 307 cases.

The CDR3 is made up of 17 amino acids. The germline gives CDR1 GTSNPN, CDR2 SVGIG (reference sequence). Trimming removed 4 bases from V and 0 bases from J, with 16 bases in between. Treatment given: roughly 11-day PBMC culture with coronavirus spike peptide pools or control peptides (ViraFEST assay). All positive PCR tests were dated between March and December 2020, predating US Alpha, Beta and Delta variants. Cultured CD4+ T cell DNA underwent sequencing with the Oncomine TCR Beta short-read assay. Each CDR3 protein gets one entry after TCRdb re-called the PCR reads with MiXCR. The sample holds some 19,000 distinct CDR3 sequences, around two fifths seen once.

The TCR comes from a human donor with COVID-19. This chain joins TRBV30 and TRBJ1-6; D unresolved. Sequencing used cultured CD4+ T cells from blood. CDR3 protein: CAWTRTDPYSYNSPLHF. The DNA of the CDR3 is TGTGCCTGGACCAGGACGGACCCATACTCCTATAATTCACCCCTCCACTTT.